A selection of T cell receptor beta chains follows, all from one sample in a study of shared clonotypes between healthy human individuals. TCRdb's table, derived via immunoSEQ multiplex PCR, lists solely in-frame clones and lacks some. The sample contains about 820,000 clones, almost 95% of which appear only once. The sequencing input was naive CD8+ T cells sorted from blood. Receptors were obtained from a man aged 25-40 years in good health. CDR3s include the opening cysteine and the closing phenylalanine or tryptophan.

CDR3aa	v_gene	j_gene
CASSLGFTDTQYF	TRBV7-8	TRBJ2-3
CASSDGTETPWDTGELFF	TRBV28	TRBJ2-2
CASSEPDSRYGYTF	TRBV9	TRBJ1-2
CASSEETSGNYEQYF	TRBV13	TRBJ2-7
CASSLSGSSYEQYF	TRBV5-1	TRBJ2-7
CASSRRTSGRYNEQFF	TRBV28	TRBJ2-1
CASSLGGGAGEQYF	TRBV27	TRBJ2-7
CASTSLYSYEQYF	TRBV2	TRBJ2-7
CASSPRGAGASNEQFF	TRBV7-8	TRBJ2-1
CASSFLDEQFF	TRBV7-9	TRBJ2-1
CASSPTMIGELFF	TRBV19	TRBJ2-2